These T cell receptor beta chains were read from a single sample in a study of blood T cell repertoires in COVID-19. Sequenced by immunoSEQ multiplex PCR; TCRdb stores in-frame clones only, minus some. The table has approximately 250,000 clones, about 88% seen once. The sequencing sample was made of peripheral blood. Receptor source: a man aged 25 to 40 with active or convalescent COVID-19. CDR3s include the opening cysteine and the closing phenylalanine or tryptophan. Fields, in order: clone size, J gene, V gene, D gene, CDR3 protein, CDR3 DNA. A D gene is named only where the DNA matches it firmly. The size of a clone is reported for some rows only, either as once, few or many, or as a class for expanded clones.

abundance: NA; j_gene: TRBJ1-4; v_gene: TRBV5-1; d_gene: TRBD1; CDR3aa: CASSLSPTGGGNEKLFF; CDR3nt: TGCGCCAGCAGCTTGTCCCCCACAGGGGGAGGTAATGAAAAACTGTTTTTT
abundance: few; j_gene: TRBJ1-2; v_gene: TRBV7-2; d_gene: NA; CDR3aa: CASSLQGTRANYGYTF; CDR3nt: TGTGCCAGCAGCCTTCAGGGGACACGAGCTAACTATGGCTACACCTTC
abundance: NA; j_gene: TRBJ1-5; v_gene: TRBV27; d_gene: TRBD1; CDR3aa: CASSQTRNFLGTGISHSNQPQHF; CDR3nt: TGTGCCAGCAGCCAAACCCGAAACTTCCTCGGGACAGGCATTTCACATAGCAATCAGCCCCAGCATTTT
abundance: NA; j_gene: TRBJ2-7; v_gene: TRBV15; d_gene: TRBD2; CDR3aa: CATSMLAGDYEQYF; CDR3nt: TGTGCCACCAGCATGCTAGCGGGGGACTACGAGCAGTACTTC
abundance: NA; j_gene: TRBJ2-3; v_gene: TRBV6-5; d_gene: TRBD2; CDR3aa: CASSYSGGSTDTQYF; CDR3nt: TGTGCCAGCAGTTATAGCGGGGGAAGCACAGATACGCAGTATTTT
abundance: few; j_gene: TRBJ2-1; v_gene: TRBV11-3; d_gene: NA; CDR3aa: CASSLTGVHEQFF; CDR3nt: TGTGCCAGCAGCTTAACGGGAGTTCATGAGCAGTTCTTC
abundance: NA; j_gene: TRBJ2-5; v_gene: TRBV6-1; d_gene: TRBD2; CDR3aa: CASSELAGPSAETQYF; CDR3nt: TGTGCCAGCAGTGAACTAGCGGGGCCCTCAGCGGAGACCCAGTACTTC
abundance: NA; j_gene: TRBJ2-5; v_gene: TRBV7-2; d_gene: NA; CDR3aa: CASSAPRLVQETQYF; CDR3nt: TGTGCCAGCAGCGCCCCCCGACTAGTACAAGAGACCCAGTACTTC
abundance: once; j_gene: TRBJ1-2; v_gene: TRBV5-1; d_gene: TRBD1; CDR3aa: CASSSGTVDGYTF; CDR3nt: TGCGCCAGCAGCTCCGGGACAGTAGATGGCTACACCTTC
abundance: NA; j_gene: TRBJ2-1; v_gene: TRBV6-5; d_gene: TRBD2; CDR3aa: CARATLGLAGKEQFF; CDR3nt: TGTGCCAGGGCAACCCTGGGACTAGCGGGCAAGGAGCAGTTCTTC
abundance: NA; j_gene: TRBJ1-2; v_gene: TRBV23-1; d_gene: NA; CDR3aa: CASRKGDGTSYTF; CDR3nt: TGCGCCAGCAGAAAAGGGGACGGGACAAGCTACACCTTC
abundance: NA; j_gene: TRBJ1-5; v_gene: TRBV6-1; d_gene: NA; CDR3aa: CASSEARGFHQPQHF; CDR3nt: TGTGCCAGCAGTGAAGCGCGAGGGTTCCATCAGCCCCAGCATTTT
abundance: NA; j_gene: TRBJ1-1; v_gene: TRBV14; d_gene: NA; CDR3aa: CASSQDRRGRTEAFF; CDR3nt: TGTGCCAGCAGCCAAGATAGGAGGGGCAGGACTGAAGCTTTCTTT
abundance: NA; j_gene: TRBJ1-5; v_gene: TRBV19; d_gene: TRBD1; CDR3aa: CASSIYGGTASHGQPQHF; CDR3nt: TGTGCCAGTAGTATTTACGGAGGGACAGCCTCCCATGGACAGCCCCAGCATTTT
abundance: NA; j_gene: TRBJ1-1; v_gene: TRBV7-4; d_gene: NA; CDR3aa: CASSLCVEAFF; CDR3nt: TGTGCCAGCAGCTTATGCGTTGAAGCTTTCTTT
abundance: NA; j_gene: TRBJ2-1; v_gene: TRBV11-2; d_gene: TRBD2; CDR3aa: CASPGEGRDEQFF; CDR3nt: TGTGCCAGCCCCGGGGAGGGAAGGGATGAGCAGTTCTTC
abundance: NA; j_gene: TRBJ2-1; v_gene: TRBV3-1/TRBV3-2; d_gene: TRBD2; CDR3aa: CASSQTSGNEQFF; CDR3nt: TGTGCCAGCAGCCAGACTAGCGGTAATGAGCAGTTCTTC
abundance: NA; j_gene: TRBJ2-5; v_gene: TRBV7-9; d_gene: NA; CDR3aa: CASSLQAGRQETQYF; CDR3nt: TGTGCCAGCAGCTTACAAGCGGGCAGACAAGAGACCCAGTACTTC
abundance: NA; j_gene: TRBJ1-5; v_gene: TRBV7-2; d_gene: TRBD1; CDR3aa: CASRATGGSQPQHF; CDR3nt: TGTGCCAGCAGGGCAACAGGGGGCTCTCAGCCCCAGCATTTT
abundance: NA; j_gene: TRBJ1-3; v_gene: TRBV18; d_gene: NA; CDR3aa: CASSPVGGTSNTIYF; CDR3nt: TGTGCCAGCTCACCAGTCGGGGGTACCTCAAACACCATATATTTT
abundance: NA; j_gene: TRBJ1-5; v_gene: TRBV2; d_gene: TRBD1; CDR3aa: CASSENRGAQPQHF; CDR3nt: TGTGCCAGCAGCGAAAACAGGGGGGCTCAGCCCCAGCATTTT
abundance: NA; j_gene: TRBJ1-1; v_gene: TRBV29-1; d_gene: NA; CDR3aa: CSALWNTEAFF; CDR3nt: TGCAGCGCCCTCTGGAACACTGAAGCTTTCTTT
abundance: NA; j_gene: TRBJ2-1; v_gene: TRBV11-2; d_gene: TRBD2; CDR3aa: CASSSSGGNYNEQFF; CDR3nt: TGTGCCAGCAGCTCTAGCGGGGGGAATTACAATGAGCAGTTCTTC
abundance: NA; j_gene: TRBJ2-7; v_gene: TRBV11-2; d_gene: TRBD1; CDR3aa: CASSTRQGLVNEQYF; CDR3nt: TGTGCCAGCAGTACCCGACAGGGTCTTGTTAACGAGCAGTACTTC
abundance: NA; j_gene: TRBJ1-5; v_gene: TRBV19; d_gene: TRBD1; CDR3aa: CASSRRTGKINQPQHF; CDR3nt: TGTGCCAGTAGTAGGAGGACAGGGAAAATCAATCAGCCCCAGCATTTT
abundance: NA; j_gene: TRBJ1-2; v_gene: TRBV18; d_gene: NA; CDR3aa: CASSRTETNYGYTF; CDR3nt: TGTGCCAGCTCTCGTACAGAGACTAACTATGGCTACACCTTC
abundance: NA; j_gene: TRBJ1-2; v_gene: TRBV19; d_gene: NA; CDR3aa: CASTPPGFRGHGYTF; CDR3nt: TGTGCCAGTACCCCCCCCGGGTTCAGGGGACATGGCTACACCTTC
abundance: few; j_gene: TRBJ2-5; v_gene: TRBV7-7; d_gene: NA; CDR3aa: CASSLGGSQETQYF; CDR3nt: TGTGCCAGCAGCTTGGGAGGATCCCAAGAGACCCAGTACTTC
abundance: many; j_gene: TRBJ2-7; v_gene: TRBV7-9; d_gene: TRBD2; CDR3aa: CASSHAGEKSSYEQYF; CDR3nt: TGTGCCAGCAGCCACGCGGGAGAGAAGAGCTCCTACGAGCAGTACTTC
abundance: NA; j_gene: TRBJ2-5; v_gene: TRBV29-1; d_gene: NA; CDR3aa: CSVGFPGNLGEETQYF; CDR3nt: TGCAGCGTTGGGTTCCCGGGGAACCTGGGCGAAGAGACCCAGTACTTC
abundance: NA; j_gene: TRBJ1-1; v_gene: TRBV6-2/TRBV6-3; d_gene: NA; CDR3aa: CASSYPGARPEAFF; CDR3nt: TGTGCCAGCAGTTACCCGGGAGCGCGACCTGAAGCTTTCTTT
abundance: few; j_gene: TRBJ1-5; v_gene: TRBV21-1; d_gene: NA; CDR3aa: CASRGRQPYNQPQHF; CDR3nt: TGTGCCAGCAGGGGCAGGCAGCCTTACAATCAGCCCCAGCATTTT
abundance: NA; j_gene: TRBJ1-5; v_gene: TRBV7-2; d_gene: NA; CDR3aa: CASSLVGVDQPQHF; CDR3nt: TGTGCCAGCAGCTTAGTAGGGGTCGACCAGCCCCAGCATTTT
abundance: NA; j_gene: TRBJ2-7; v_gene: TRBV9; d_gene: TRBD1; CDR3aa: CASSASGQGDEQYF; CDR3nt: TGTGCCAGCAGCGCGTCGGGACAGGGAGACGAGCAGTACTTC